The sequence of this T cell receptor (beta chain) was determined in a study of shared clonotypes between healthy human individuals. Study background: Those who served as donors were a couple of women and three men between the ages of 18 and 49. Three plates each covered CD4 naive and memory; CD8 naive two, CD8 memory one.

A roughly 200 ng quantity of DNA, roughly 32,000 T cell genomes, went into the sorted-subset replicate PCRs. Libraries were prepared by immunoSEQ multiplex PCR; TCRdb keeps only in-frame clonotypes and omits some of them. The top ten hold 0.13% to 0.15% of the sample, which has 2,500,000 or so clones, approximately 94% seen once. Trimming stripped 4 bases from V and 10 bases from J, with 14 bases between. The CDR3 is 13 residues long. The V gene's germline CDR1 is SGHTA and CDR2 FQGTGA. Recent acute infections and vaccinations were absent in the healthy HIV-negative adult donors. The chain carries TRBV7-3 and TRBJ2-1, with D possibly matching TRBD1 (6 bases). This clonotype was obtained from a man between 18 and 29 years old in good health. The material sequenced was naive CD4+ T cells sorted from blood. This sample's subset: CD45RA+ positively selected. The CDR3 is CASSSLDRSEQFF. The CDR3 DNA reads as TGTGCCAGCAGCTCTTTAGACAGGAGCGAGCAGTTCTTC.